Each of the 11 T cell receptor beta chains below was sequenced from the same sample in a study of blood T cells in healthy people across ages. A second about 6 to 12 cycle PCR used barcoded and J-beta primers. TCRdb re-called the 5' RACE reads with MiXCR, one entry per CDR3 protein. The sample includes about 1.8 million distinct CDR3 sequences, just under 50% seen only once; the top ten take 2.1%. Sequenced sample: blood. These TCRs come from a woman aged 40 to 50 in good health.

The chain carries TRBV15 and TRBJ1-5; 10 bases line up with TRBD1. This CDR3 has 16 residues. Germline V lookup: CDR1 LNHNV, CDR2 YYDKDF (reference sequence). With 2 bases clipped from V and 6 bases from J, the junction kept 7 bases outside the gene matches. The chain's CDR3 is CATSRRTGGLRQPQHF. DNA of the CDR3: TGTGCCACCAGCAGAAGGACAGGGGGTTTGCGTCAGCCCCAGCATTTT.

This clonotype was recorded many times. The chain is built from TRBV7-2 and TRBJ1-2; the match to TRBD1 covers 7 bases. The CDR3 length is 14 residues. The germline V gene has CDR1 SGHTA and CDR2 FQGNSA. The junction had 2 bases not matched to a gene; V was cut back by 0 bases and J by 4 bases. CDR3 in amino acids: CASSLAGGSYGYTF. The CDR3 nucleotides are TGTGCCAGCAGCTTAGCAGGGGGCAGCTATGGCTACACCTTC.

The chain joins TRBV12-5 to TRBJ2-1; 10 nucleotides match TRBD1. Germline V gene lookup returns CDR1 LGHNT and CDR2 FRNRAP. V lost 5 bases to trimming and J lost 8 bases; unmatched junction nucleotides: 6. The CDR3 has 14 amino acids. As DNA, the CDR3 is TGTGCTAGTGGTGTGGGACAGGGGTCGGATGAGCAGTTCTTC. Protein: CASGVGQGSDEQFF.

This clonotype was picked up a small number of times. The gene calls are TRBV20-1 and TRBJ2-1; D may match TRBD1 or TRBD2 (5 bases each). V lost 2 bases, J lost 1 base, and 12 bases lay in between. This CDR3 comprises 15 residues. Germline V lookup: CDR1 DFQATT, CDR2 SNEGSKA (reference sequence). The CDR3 DNA sequence: TGCAGTGCTAGACGGGACGGGGTTTCCTACAATGAGCAGTTCTTC. It is translated as CSARRDGVSYNEQFF.

The V gene is TRBV24-1, the J gene TRBJ2-3, with a weak D call TRBD1 (6 bases). The CDR3 has 17 residues. Per the germline V gene, CDR1 is KGHDR and CDR2 is SFDVKD. V was clipped by 3 bases and J by 2 bases, with 17 bases between them. CDR3 in amino acids: CATSDPKTGTLTDTQYF. The CDR3 nucleotides are TGTGCCACCAGTGATCCCAAAACAGGGACCCTCACAGATACGCAGTATTTT.

The chain employs TRBV7-2 and TRBJ2-3, with D unclear. The germline V gene has CDR1 SGHTA and CDR2 FQGNSA. V lost 8 bases and J 0 bases, leaving 12 bases between the germline ends. CDR3 length: 14 amino acids. This chain's CDR3 is CASQLEGSTDTQYF. CDR3 sequence (DNA): TGTGCCAGCCAGTTGGAAGGTAGCACAGATACGCAGTATTTT.

The chain couples TRBV6-2 or TRBV6-3 to TRBJ2-7; 7 nucleotides agree with TRBD1. Germline V CDR1 and CDR2: MNHEY, SVGEGT. Germline trimming cut 6 bases from V and 1 base from J; bases unmatched to any gene: 6. This CDR3 is 14 amino acids long. The CDR3 DNA reads TGTGCCAGCAGACCGGGACAGCCGTCCTACGAGCAGTACTTC. Its translation is CASRPGQPSYEQYF.

The chain uses TRBV6-5 and TRBJ1-2, with TRBD1 identical over 8 bases. The CDR3 runs 16 residues. Germline V gene lookup returns CDR1 MNHEY and CDR2 SVGAGI. The J segment lost 8 bases and the V segment lost 1 base, leaving 12 bases of the junction unmatched. The CDR3 bases are TGTGCCAGCAGTTACTATCGGACAGGGAGGGGAGACGGCTACACCTTC. This codes for CASSYYRTGRGDGYTF.

This rearrangement joins TRBV6-1 to TRBJ2-3, with 7 positions matching TRBD1. In germline, CDR1 is MNHNS, CDR2 SASEGT. V was clipped by 6 bases and J by 2 bases; unmatched bases: 8. This CDR3 region has 15 residues. The DNA for the CDR3 is TGTGCCAGCAGCGTAAAGGACAGGACCACAGATACGCAGTATTTT. It specifies CASSVKDRTTDTQYF.

This chain joins TRBV7-2 and TRBJ1-2; possibly TRBD1 for D (5 bases). CDR3 size: 15 residues. V lost 4 bases to trimming and J lost 3 bases, with 15 bases between them. The germline CDR1 and CDR2 sequences are SGHTA and FQGNSA. The CDR3 DNA is TGTGCCAGCAGCTCGGGCCCACCGGGGGACTATGGCTACACCTTC. Protein product: CASSSGPPGDYGYTF.

CDR3 sequence: CASSYSTTGGPHLDTQYF. As DNA, the CDR3 is TGTGCCAGCAGTTACTCCACGACAGGCGGCCCGCATCTGGATACGCAGTATTTT. The V call is TRBV6-2 or TRBV6-3, the J call TRBJ2-3; a possible D gene is TRBD1 (6 bases). V was shortened by 0 bases and J by 6 bases, with 22 bases between the two germline ends. The CDR3 length is 18 residues. CDR1 and CDR2 from the germline V gene are MNHEY and SVGEGT.